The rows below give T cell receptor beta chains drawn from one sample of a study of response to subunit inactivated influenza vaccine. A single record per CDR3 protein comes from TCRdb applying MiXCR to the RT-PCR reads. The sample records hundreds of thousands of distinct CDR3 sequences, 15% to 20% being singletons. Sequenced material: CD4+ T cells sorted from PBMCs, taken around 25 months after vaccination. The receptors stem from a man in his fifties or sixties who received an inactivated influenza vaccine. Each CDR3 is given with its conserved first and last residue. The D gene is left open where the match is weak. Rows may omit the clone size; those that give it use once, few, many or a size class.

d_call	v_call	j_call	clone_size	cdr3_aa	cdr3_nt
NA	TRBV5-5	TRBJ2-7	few	CASRMGGLISYEQYF	TGTGCCAGCAGAATGGGGGGCCTAATCTCCTACGAGCAGTACTTC
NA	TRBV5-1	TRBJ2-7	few	CASSPDMPGTHEQYF	TGCGCCAGCAGCCCCGACATGCCCGGTACCCACGAGCAGTACTTC
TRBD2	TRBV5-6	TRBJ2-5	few	CASSFQRGRETQYF	TGTGCCAGCAGCTTCCAGCGGGGACGAGAGACCCAGTACTTC
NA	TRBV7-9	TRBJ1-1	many	CASSRGDTEAFF	TGTGCCAGCAGCCGAGGGGACACTGAAGCTTTCTTT
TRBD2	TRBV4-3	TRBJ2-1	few	CASSQGTSGRVPYNEQFF	TGCGCCAGCAGCCAAGGGACTAGCGGGAGGGTCCCCTACAATGAGCAGTTCTTC
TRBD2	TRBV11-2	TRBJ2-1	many	CASSLGWVRGRAGNEQFF	TGTGCCAGCAGCTTAGGTTGGGTTCGCGGGAGGGCCGGAAATGAGCAGTTCTTC
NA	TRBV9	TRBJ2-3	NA	CASSVAGTSTDTQYF	TGTGCCAGCAGCGTAGCAGGGACTAGCACAGATACGCAGTATTTT
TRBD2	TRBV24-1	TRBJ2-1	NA	CATSGGLAAEEQFF	TGTGCCACCAGTGGCGGACTAGCGGCCGAGGAGCAGTTCTTC
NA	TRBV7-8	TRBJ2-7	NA	CASSLVRGESAYF	TGTGCCAGCAGCTTAGTAAGGGGTGAGAGCGCGTACTTC
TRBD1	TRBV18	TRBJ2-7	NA	CASSPPMGQGYEQYF	TGTGCCAGCTCACCACCGATGGGACAGGGCTACGAGCAGTACTTC
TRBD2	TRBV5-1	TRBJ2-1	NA	CASSLDTSGGNEQFF	TGCGCCAGCAGCTTGGATACTAGCGGGGGGAATGAGCAGTTCTTC
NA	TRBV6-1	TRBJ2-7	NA	CASSGPATAYEQYF	TGTGCCAGCAGTGGGCCGGCGACAGCCTACGAGCAGTACTTC
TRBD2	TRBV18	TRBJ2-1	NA	CASSPPIYSGRGTYNEQFF	TGTGCCAGCTCACCACCGATTTATAGCGGGAGGGGCACCTACAATGAGCAGTTCTTC
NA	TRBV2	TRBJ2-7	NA	CASTFNEQYF	TGTGCCAGCACCTTCAACGAGCAGTACTTC
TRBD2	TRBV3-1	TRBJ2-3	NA	CASSHGGLVGPDTQYF	TGTGCCAGCAGCCACGGGGGACTAGTCGGTCCAGATACGCAGTATTTT
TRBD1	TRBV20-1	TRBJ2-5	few	CSAGTTGPETQYF	TGCAGTGCTGGAACGACAGGGCCAGAGACCCAGTACTTC
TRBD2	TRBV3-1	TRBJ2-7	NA	CASSPTGTRTYEQYF	TGTGCCAGCAGCCCGACCGGGACTAGGACCTACGAGCAGTACTTC
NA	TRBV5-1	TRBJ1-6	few	CASTGQGENSPLHF	TGCGCCAGCACCGGCCAAGGCGAAAATTCACCCCTCCACTTT
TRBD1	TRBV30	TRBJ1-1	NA	CAWSFLRDRESEAFF	TGTGCCTGGAGTTTCCTCCGGGACAGGGAATCTGAAGCTTTCTTT
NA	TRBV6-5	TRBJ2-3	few	CASSYSLAQGGDTQYF	TGTGCCAGCAGTTACTCGCTAGCCCAGGGGGGAGATACGCAGTATTTT
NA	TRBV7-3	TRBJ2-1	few	CASSPLSSGHNEQFF	TGTGCCAGCAGCCCTCTGTCGTCGGGTCACAATGAGCAGTTCTTC
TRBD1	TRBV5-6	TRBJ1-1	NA	CASSLVGTGVSEAFF	TGTGCCAGCAGCTTGGTAGGGACAGGGGTATCTGAAGCTTTCTTT